The table lists the clone carrying this TCR beta chain with many counts. Its antigen is not known. The V gene's germline CDR1 is LGHDT and CDR2 YNNKEL (reference sequence). Trimming pared 0 bases from V and 6 bases from J, leaving 6 bases between. CDR3 length equals 13 residues. This record comes from a study of spatial heterogeneity in lung cancer. Study information: Where they were available, follow-up PBMC samples were sequenced, at a median of about 22 months after resection.

Time point of the sample: blood at routine non-recurrence follow-up after resection. Whole RNA was taken from tumor, nontumor lung or frozen PBMC; it was then sequenced unsorted. Study conclusions and caveats: Circulating ubiquitous expanded tumor TCRs were observed more frequently at resection than at follow-up.

TCRdb used MiXCR to reprocess the 5' RACE reads, holding one entry per CDR3 protein. The sample has about 70,000 distinct CDR3 sequences, approximately 8.9% seen once. The source is a female donor with early-stage non-small cell lung cancer. V and J are TRBV3-1 and TRBJ1-5, with D hard to call. This material consisted of PBMCs, taken at follow-up. This chain's CDR3 is CASSQDLGQPQHF. CDR3 sequence (DNA): TGTGCCAGCAGCCAAGATCTAGGTCAGCCCCAGCATTTT.